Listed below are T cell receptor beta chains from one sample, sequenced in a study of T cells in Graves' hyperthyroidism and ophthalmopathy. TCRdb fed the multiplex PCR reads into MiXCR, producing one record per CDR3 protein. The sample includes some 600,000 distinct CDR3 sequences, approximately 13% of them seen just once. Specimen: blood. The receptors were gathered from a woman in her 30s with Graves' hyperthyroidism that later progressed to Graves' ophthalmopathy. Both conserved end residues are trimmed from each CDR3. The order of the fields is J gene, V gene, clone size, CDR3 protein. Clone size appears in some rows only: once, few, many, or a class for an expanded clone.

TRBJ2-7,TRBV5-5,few,ASSLRQETTYEQY
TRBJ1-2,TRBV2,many,ASGVGQQNGYT
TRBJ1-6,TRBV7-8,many,ASSSPGQYNSPLH
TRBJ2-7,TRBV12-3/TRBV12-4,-,ASSTARGSYEQC
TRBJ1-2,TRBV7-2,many,ASSLGLRDT
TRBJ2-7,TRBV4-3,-,ASSQAGGGTYEQY
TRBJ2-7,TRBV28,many,ASSPRSGLGPNEQY
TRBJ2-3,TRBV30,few,AWDPQGPGPHTDTQY
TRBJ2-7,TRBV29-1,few,SVVSRQRQGTYEQY
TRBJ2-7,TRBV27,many,ASTPLGTGAYEQY
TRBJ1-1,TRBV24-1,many,ATSDSSGGAGTEAF
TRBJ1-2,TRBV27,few,ASSFRRGYGYT
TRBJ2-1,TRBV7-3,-,ASSLFILAGSSYNEQF
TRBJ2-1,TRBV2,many,ASSDWEDDEQF
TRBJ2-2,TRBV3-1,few,ASSQSGQHTGELF
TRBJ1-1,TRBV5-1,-,ASSKSRDTFNSEAF
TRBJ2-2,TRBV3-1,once,ASSQEEFRLF
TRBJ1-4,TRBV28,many,ASSSTGTGGLELF
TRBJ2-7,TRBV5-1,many,ASSSGHRSLYEQY
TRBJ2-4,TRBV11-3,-,ASSLFPQGNIQY
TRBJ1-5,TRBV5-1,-,ASSFGPNQAQH
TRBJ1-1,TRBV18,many,ASSPLATNTEAF
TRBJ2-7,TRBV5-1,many,ASSLSLAGAGEQY
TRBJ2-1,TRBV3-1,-,ASSPDAGTSDYNEQF
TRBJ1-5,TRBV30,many,AWSVRVAGSNQPQH
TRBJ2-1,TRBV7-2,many,ASSWTRDTNNEQF
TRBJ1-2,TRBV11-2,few,ASSISPGQGYGYT
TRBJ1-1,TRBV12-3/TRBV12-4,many,ASSPAWWRNTEAF
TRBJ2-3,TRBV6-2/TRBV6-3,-,ASSYRTSGRAIDTQY
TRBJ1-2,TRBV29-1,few,SVRERGYGYT
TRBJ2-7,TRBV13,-,ASSPPRVGVPYEQY
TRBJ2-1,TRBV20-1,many,SARVGLPLGSANEQF
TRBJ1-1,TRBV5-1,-,ASSPAQGNDAEAF
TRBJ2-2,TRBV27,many,ASSVTSEATGELF
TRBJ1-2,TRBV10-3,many,AISRDRANYGYT
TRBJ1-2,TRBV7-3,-,ASSPSSTGGYGYT
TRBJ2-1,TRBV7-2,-,ASSLVRGSSNEQF
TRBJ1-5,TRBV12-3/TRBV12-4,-,ASRWDERQPQH
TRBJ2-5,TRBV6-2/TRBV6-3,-,ASSLPGTGLPETQY
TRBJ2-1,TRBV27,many,ASRISGGHEQF
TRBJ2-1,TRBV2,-,ASSDGTSGKYNEQF
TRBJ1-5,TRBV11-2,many,ASSLDTVSGNQPQH